What follows are 24 T cell receptor beta chains derived from one specimen sequenced in a study of T cell responses to AZD1222 COVID-19 vaccine. Profiled with immunoSEQ multiplex PCR; TCRdb holds only in-frame clones, not every one. The data contain 150,000 to 180,000 clones, about nine tenths of them singletons. The sample was peripheral blood, taken on day 0 of AZD1222 vaccination. All receptors come from an adult in good health.

The rearrangement links TRBV19 to TRBJ2-3, with D unclear. CDR1 is LNHDA and CDR2 is SQIVND in the germline V gene (reference sequence). The ends were cut back, 4 bases at V and 6 bases at J, with 8 bases in the middle. This CDR3 has 12 amino acids. The CDR3 coding sequence is TGTGCCAGTAGTACCGTACTTGATACGCAGTATTTT. Translating gives CASSTVLDTQYF.

This sequence joins TRBV28 and TRBJ2-1; the match to TRBD1 covers 8 bases. J lost 8 bases, V lost 4 bases, and 10 bases had no gene match. Germline CDR1 MDHEN, CDR2 SYDVKM. The length of the CDR3 is 15 residues. CDR3 bases: TGTGCCAGCAGTTGGCCCTCTTCAGGGGGCGATGAGCAGTTCTTC. The encoded protein is CASSWPSSGGDEQFF.

Comments on this clone: Within the sample, other DNA sequences also encode this same CDR3. The chain couples TRBV7-2 to TRBJ1-1; tentative D call: TRBD1 (5 bases). Trimming removed 1 base from V and 5 bases from J, with 14 bases in between. There are 15 residues in the CDR3. Germline lookup yields CDR1 SGHTA and CDR2 FQGNSA. CDR3 in amino acids: CASSLGPGRNTEAFF. The CDR3 nucleotides read TGTGCCAGCAGCTTAGGTCCAGGGAGGAATACTGAAGCTTTCTTT.

This clone was observed a handful of times. This chain's CDR3 is CASSGGQGANTEAFF. Here the CDR3 DNA reads TGTGCCAGCAGCGGGGGACAGGGGGCGAACACTGAAGCTTTCTTT. The chain combines TRBV9 with TRBJ1-1, with 12 bases lining up with TRBD1. With 3 bases clipped from V and 1 base from J, the junction kept 1 base outside the gene matches. Per germline, CDR1 SGDLS and CDR2 YYNGEE. CDR3 length: 15 amino acids.

J is TRBJ1-3 and V is TRBV3-1 (or the pseudogene TRBV3-2); no clear D. This CDR3 spans 14 amino acids. V was pared by 0 bases and J by 1 base, with 4 bases between. The V gene's germline CDR1 is LGHDT and CDR2 YNNKEL (reference sequence). The CDR3 nucleotides are TGTGCCAGCAGCCAAGAAGCATCTGGAAACACCATATATTTT. Translated: CASSQEASGNTIYF.

V usage is TRBV27 and J usage is TRBJ2-1, with no clear D. V lost 6 bases, J lost 5 bases, and 8 bases lay in between. Germline V gene data show CDR1 as MNHEY and CDR2 as SMNVEV (reference sequence). The length of the CDR3 is 12 residues. The DNA for the CDR3 is TGTGCCAGCAGGAGGTCTAACAATGAGCAGTTCTTC. It specifies CASRRSNNEQFF.

The V and J genes are TRBV5-8 and TRBJ2-7, with D possibly matching TRBD2 (6 bases). V dropped 1 base and J dropped 2 bases, with 13 bases sitting between them. The CDR3 runs 15 residues. Germline CDR1 reads SGHTS; CDR2 reads YDEGEE. In nucleotides, the CDR3 is TGTGCCAGCAGCTTGAGTGTTGGGGGGACCTACGAGCAGTACTTC. It specifies CASSLSVGGTYEQYF.

This chain links TRBV7-2 with TRBJ2-1; 7 positions agree with TRBD2. Germline V gene lookup returns CDR1 SGHTA and CDR2 FQGNSA. Unmatched junction bases numbered 8, after V lost 1 base and J lost 5 bases. The CDR3 extends over 16 amino acids. This CDR3 reads CASSLGGGRGNNEQFF. The CDR3 region has the DNA TGTGCCAGCAGCTTAGGAGGCGGGAGAGGGAACAATGAGCAGTTCTTC.

The V call is TRBV5-1, the J call TRBJ1-2; 9 nucleotides agree with TRBD1. V shed 4 bases and J 7 bases; nucleotides not matched to a gene: 11. The CDR3 runs to 15 residues. Germline V gene lookup returns CDR1 SGHRS and CDR2 YFSETQ. Written as DNA, the CDR3 is TGCGCCAGCAGCCAAGGACAGGGGCCCAGGGGTGGCTACACCTTC. Translating it yields CASSQGQGPRGGYTF.

The sample holds a few counts of this clone. The rearrangement joins TRBV7-6 to TRBJ2-5; D unresolved. The CDR3 length is 11 residues. V was shortened by 3 bases and J by 2 bases, with 1 base between the two germline ends. Germline CDR1 reads SGHVS; CDR2 reads FNYEAQ. The CDR3 DNA sequence: TGTGCCAGCAGCTTTCAAGAGACCCAGTACTTC. Its protein is CASSFQETQYF.

This clone was observed a handful of times. CDR3 coding DNA: TGTGCCACCTCTCGGCCTCGGGAGACCCAGTACTTC. It encodes CATSRPRETQYF. The rearrangement joins TRBV15 to TRBJ2-5; D not certain. V was shortened by 8 bases and J by 5 bases, with 12 bases between the two germline ends. Germline lookup yields CDR1 LNHNV and CDR2 YYDKDF (reference sequence). This CDR3 has 12 amino acids.

The genes are TRBV6-5 and TRBJ1-3, with D possibly TRBD1 on 5 matching bases. The CDR3 extends over 14 amino acids. The V gene lost 7 bases and the J gene lost 0 bases, with 10 bases spanning the gap. The V gene's germline CDR1 is MNHEY and CDR2 SVGAGI. CDR3 amino acids: CASISGDSGNTIYF. CDR3 bases: TGTGCCAGCATCTCGGGGGACTCTGGAAACACCATATATTTT.

The CDR3: CASSSPEDTTSGGKETQYF. The CDR3 region has the DNA TGTGCCAGCAGCTCCCCCGAGGATACGACTAGCGGGGGAAAAGAGACCCAGTACTTC. The V gene is TRBV13, the J gene TRBJ2-5; 12 bases are shared with TRBD2. The CDR3 totals 19 residues. V lost 4 bases, J lost 3 bases, and 15 bases stayed unmatched. Germline CDR1 PRHDT, CDR2 FYEKMQ (reference sequence).

This chain links TRBV13 with TRBJ2-3, with D tentatively TRBD1 or TRBD2 (5 bases each). This CDR3 contains 13 residues. From germline, CDR1 is PRHDT and CDR2 FYEKMQ (reference sequence). V was trimmed by 2 bases and J by 6 bases, leaving 9 bases between them. The chain's CDR3 is CASSLKRGDTQYF. As DNA, the CDR3 is TGTGCCAGCAGCTTAAAACGGGGCGATACGCAGTATTTT.

The chain uses TRBV27 and TRBJ2-5, with TRBD2 identical over 11 bases. This CDR3 is 16 amino acids long. Losses at the gene ends were 8 bases for V and 8 bases for J; bases not matched to a gene: 16. CDR1 and CDR2 from the germline V gene are MNHEY and SMNVEV (reference sequence). The chain's CDR3 is CASFPLTSGAKRTQYF. CDR3 nucleotides: TGTGCCAGCTTCCCTTTGACTAGCGGGGCAAAGAGAACCCAGTACTTC.

J is TRBJ2-1 and V is TRBV7-2, with D perhaps matching TRBD1 or TRBD2 (6 bases each). This CDR3 has 15 amino acids. V shed 1 base and J shed 5 bases, with 12 bases lying between them. Germline lookup yields CDR1 SGHTA and CDR2 FQGNSA. CDR3 in amino acids: CASSLDRGGHNEQFF. In DNA, the CDR3 is TGTGCCAGCAGCTTAGATCGTGGGGGGCACAATGAGCAGTTCTTC.

The CDR3 sequence: CASSGHSNTEAFF. CDR3 bases: TGTGCCAGCAGCGGACACTCGAACACTGAAGCTTTCTTT. The V and J genes are TRBV5-4 and TRBJ1-1; D is perhaps TRBD1 (5 bases). Trimming cost V 4 bases and J 1 base, with 8 bases left between them. CDR3 length: 13 amino acids. The germline V gene has CDR1 SGHNT and CDR2 YYREEE (reference sequence).

The rearrangement uses TRBV5-8 and TRBJ2-7; perhaps TRBD1 as D (5 bases). CDR1 and CDR2 from the germline V gene are SGHTS and YDEGEE. V shed 5 bases and J shed 0 bases, with 9 bases lying between them. The CDR3 is made up of 13 amino acids. The CDR3, as DNA: TGTGCCAGCAGTTACAGGTTCTCCTACGAGCAGTACTTC. Its translation is CASSYRFSYEQYF.

The chain is built from TRBV3-1 (or the pseudogene TRBV3-2) and TRBJ2-7; 10 positions agree with TRBD1. J lost 6 bases, V lost 1 base, and 9 bases had no gene match. Germline-derived CDR1 and CDR2 are LGHDT and YNNKEL (reference sequence). The CDR3 totals 16 residues. DNA for the CDR3: TGTGCCAGCAGCCAAGGACAGGGGGCACCCACCTCCGAGCAGTACTTC. Translated, it gives CASSQGQGAPTSEQYF.

The genes are TRBV5-1 and TRBJ1-2; TRBD1 matches at 9 bases. Unmatched junction bases numbered 10, after V lost 3 bases and J lost 7 bases. CDR1 and CDR2 from the germline V gene are SGHRS and YFSETQ. This CDR3 comprises 15 residues. CDR3 loop: CASSSVGQGHAGYTF. The DNA for the CDR3 is TGCGCCAGCAGCTCGGTGGGACAGGGTCACGCTGGCTACACCTTC.

The chain is built from TRBV7-3 and TRBJ2-7, with D possibly matching TRBD2 (5 bases). From germline, CDR1 is SGHTA and CDR2 FQGTGA. The V gene lost 1 base and the J gene lost 7 bases, with 11 bases spanning the gap. The CDR3 is 13 residues long. The CDR3 reads CASSLNSRGEQYF. CDR3 sequence (DNA): TGTGCCAGCAGCTTAAACTCCCGGGGAGAGCAGTACTTC.

The rearrangement joins TRBV5-1 to TRBJ2-3, with D uncertain. Trimming cost V 0 bases and J 2 bases, with 7 bases left between them. The CDR3 has 14 amino acids. CDR1 and CDR2 from the germline V gene are SGHRS and YFSETQ. The CDR3 nucleotides read TGCGCCAGCAGCTTGGCCGGGCTCACAGATACGCAGTATTTT. This sequence encodes CASSLAGLTDTQYF.

V gene TRBV5-1 combines with J gene TRBJ2-5; TRBD1 matches at 10 bases. Germline values: CDR1 SGHRS, CDR2 YFSETQ. The CDR3 has 14 residues. Losses at the gene ends were 6 bases for V and 4 bases for J; bases not matched to a gene: 6. The chain's CDR3 is CASKPRTGGETQYF. The CDR3, as DNA: TGCGCCAGCAAGCCCCGGACAGGGGGAGAGACCCAGTACTTC.

The rearrangement uses TRBV9 and TRBJ1-2; 11 bases line up with TRBD1. This CDR3 contains 17 residues. The germline CDR1 and CDR2 sequences are SGDLS and YYNGEE. Trimming removed 2 bases from V and 1 base from J; junction bases left unmatched: 7. CDR3 amino acids: CASSVGQGADRNYGYTF. CDR3 coding DNA: TGTGCCAGCAGCGTCGGACAGGGGGCAGATCGTAACTATGGCTACACCTTC. Using reference TRBV9 and TRBJ1-2 for the parts outside the CDR3, the full variable domain is DSGVTQTPKHLITATGQRVTLRCSPRSGDLSVYWYQQSLDQGLQFLIQYYNGEERAKGNILERFSAQQFPDLHSELNLSSLELGDSALYFCASSVGQGADRNYGYTFGSGTRLTVV.